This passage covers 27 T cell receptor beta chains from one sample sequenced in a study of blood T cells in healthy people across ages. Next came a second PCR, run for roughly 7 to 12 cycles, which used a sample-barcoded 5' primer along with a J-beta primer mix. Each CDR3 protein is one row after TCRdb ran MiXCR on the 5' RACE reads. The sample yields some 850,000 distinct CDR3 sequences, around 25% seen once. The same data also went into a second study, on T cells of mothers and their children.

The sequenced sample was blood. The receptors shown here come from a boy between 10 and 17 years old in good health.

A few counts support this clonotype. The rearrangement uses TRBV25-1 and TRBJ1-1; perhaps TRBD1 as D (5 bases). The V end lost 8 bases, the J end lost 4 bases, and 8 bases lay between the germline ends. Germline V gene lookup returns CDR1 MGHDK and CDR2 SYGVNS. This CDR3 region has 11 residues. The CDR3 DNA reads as TGTGCCAGCGGGGCAAGCACTGAAGCTTTCTTT. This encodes CASGASTEAFF.

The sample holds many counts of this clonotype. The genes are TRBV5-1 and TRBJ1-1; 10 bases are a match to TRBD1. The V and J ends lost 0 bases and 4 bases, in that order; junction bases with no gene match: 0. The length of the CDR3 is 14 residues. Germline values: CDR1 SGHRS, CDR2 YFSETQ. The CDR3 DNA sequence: TGCGCCAGCAGCTTGGGGACAGGGGGCACTGAAGCTTTCTTT. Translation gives CASSLGTGGTEAFF.

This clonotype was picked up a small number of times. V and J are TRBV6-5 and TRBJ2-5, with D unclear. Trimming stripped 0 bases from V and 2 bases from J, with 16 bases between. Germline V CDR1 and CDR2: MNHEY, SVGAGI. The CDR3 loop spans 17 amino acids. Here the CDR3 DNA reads TGTGCCAGCAGTTACTCGAAAACCCCGGCCCCTCAAGAGACCCAGTACTTC. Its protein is CASSYSKTPAPQETQYF.

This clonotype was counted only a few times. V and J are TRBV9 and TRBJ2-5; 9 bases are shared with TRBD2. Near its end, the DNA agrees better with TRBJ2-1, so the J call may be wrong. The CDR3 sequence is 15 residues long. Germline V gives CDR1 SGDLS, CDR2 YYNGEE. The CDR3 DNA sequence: TGTGCCAGCAGCTCCTCTGGCGGGGGGGCTGGGGAGCAGTTCTTC. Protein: CASSSSGGGAGEQFF.

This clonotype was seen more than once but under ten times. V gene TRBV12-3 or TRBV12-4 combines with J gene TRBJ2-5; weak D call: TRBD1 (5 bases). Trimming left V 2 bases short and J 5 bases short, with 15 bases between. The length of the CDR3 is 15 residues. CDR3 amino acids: CASSLNPPGRETQYF. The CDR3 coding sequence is TGTGCCAGCAGTTTAAACCCCCCAGGGCGGGAGACCCAGTACTTC.

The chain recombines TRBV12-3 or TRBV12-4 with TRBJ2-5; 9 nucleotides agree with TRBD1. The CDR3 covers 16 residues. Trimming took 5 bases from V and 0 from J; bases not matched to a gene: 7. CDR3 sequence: CASSTGTGFYQETQYF. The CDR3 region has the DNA TGTGCCAGCAGTACCGGGACAGGGTTTTACCAAGAGACCCAGTACTTC.

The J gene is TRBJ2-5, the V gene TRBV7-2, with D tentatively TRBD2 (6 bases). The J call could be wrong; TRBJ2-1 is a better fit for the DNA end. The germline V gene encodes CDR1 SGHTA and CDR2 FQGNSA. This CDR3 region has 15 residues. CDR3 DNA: TGTGCCAGCTCTCCGGGACTCCCATGGCAAAATGAGCAGTTCTTC. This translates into CASSPGLPWQNEQFF.

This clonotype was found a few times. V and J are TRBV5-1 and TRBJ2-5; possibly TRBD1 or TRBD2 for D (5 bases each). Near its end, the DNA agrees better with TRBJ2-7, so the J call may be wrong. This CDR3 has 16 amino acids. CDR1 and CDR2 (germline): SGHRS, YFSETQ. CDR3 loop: CASSLDLMGDSYEQYF. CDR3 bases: TGCGCCAGCAGCTTAGATCTTATGGGGGACTCCTACGAGCAGTACTTC.

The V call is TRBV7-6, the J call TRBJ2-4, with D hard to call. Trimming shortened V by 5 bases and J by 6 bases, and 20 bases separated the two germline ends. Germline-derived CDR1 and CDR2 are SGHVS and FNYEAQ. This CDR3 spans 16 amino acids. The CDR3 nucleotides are TGTGCCAGCAGCCTCGGTACCGCCGGGCCCGTAAACATTCAGTACTTC. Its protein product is CASSLGTAGPVNIQYF.

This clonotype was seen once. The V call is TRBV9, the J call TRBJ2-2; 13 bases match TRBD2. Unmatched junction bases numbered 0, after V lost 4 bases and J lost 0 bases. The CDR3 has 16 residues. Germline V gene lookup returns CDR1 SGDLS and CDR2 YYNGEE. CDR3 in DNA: TGTGCCAGCAGCACTAGCGGGGGGGCGAACACCGGGGAGCTGTTTTTT. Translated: CASSTSGGANTGELFF.

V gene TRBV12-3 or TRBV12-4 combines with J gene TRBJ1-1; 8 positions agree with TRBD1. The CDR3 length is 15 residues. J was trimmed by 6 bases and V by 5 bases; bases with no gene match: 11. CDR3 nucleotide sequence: TGTGCCAGCAGTAGTCAGCGGACAGGGCGAGCTGAAGCTTTCTTT. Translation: CASSSQRTGRAEAFF.

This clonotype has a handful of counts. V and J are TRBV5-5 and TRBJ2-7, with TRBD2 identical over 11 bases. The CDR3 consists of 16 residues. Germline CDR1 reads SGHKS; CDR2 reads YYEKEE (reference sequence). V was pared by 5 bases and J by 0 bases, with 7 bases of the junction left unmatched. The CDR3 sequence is CASSPTSGGFSYEQYF. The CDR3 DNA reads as TGTGCCAGCAGTCCCACTAGCGGGGGCTTCTCCTACGAGCAGTACTTC.

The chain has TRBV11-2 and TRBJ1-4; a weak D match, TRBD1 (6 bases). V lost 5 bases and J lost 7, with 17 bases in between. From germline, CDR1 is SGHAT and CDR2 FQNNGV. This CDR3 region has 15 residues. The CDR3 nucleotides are TGTGCCAGCAGCATCACTGGGGGGGCAGGTGAAAAACTGTTTTTT. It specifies CASSITGGAGEKLFF.

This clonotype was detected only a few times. The CDR3, as DNA: TGTGCCAGTACCATGAGACAGGGGGGGACTGAAGCTTTCTTT. It encodes CASTMRQGGTEAFF. This chain joins TRBV19 and TRBJ1-1, with 9 positions matching TRBD1. V dropped 7 bases and J dropped 5; count of bases not matched to a gene: 8. CDR1 is LNHDA and CDR2 is SQIVND in the germline V gene (reference sequence). The length of the CDR3 is 14 residues. Together with reference TRBV19 and TRBJ1-1, the CDR3 gives the full variable domain: DGGITQSPKYLFRKEGQNVTLSCEQNLNHDAMYWYRQDPGQGLRLIYYSQIVNDFQKGDIAEGYSVSREKKESFPLTVTSAQKNPTAFYLCASTMRQGGTEAFFGQGTRLTVV.

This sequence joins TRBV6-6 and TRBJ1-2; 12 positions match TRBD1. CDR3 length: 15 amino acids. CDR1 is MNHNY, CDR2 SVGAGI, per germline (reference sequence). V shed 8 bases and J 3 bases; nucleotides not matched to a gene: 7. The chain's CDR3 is CASEGQGAPDYGYTF. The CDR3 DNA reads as TGTGCCAGCGAGGGACAGGGGGCGCCGGACTATGGCTACACCTTC.

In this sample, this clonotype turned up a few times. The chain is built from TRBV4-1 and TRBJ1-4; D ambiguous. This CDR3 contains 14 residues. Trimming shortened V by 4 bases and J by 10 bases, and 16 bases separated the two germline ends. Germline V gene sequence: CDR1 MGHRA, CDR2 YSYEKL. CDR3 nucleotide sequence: TGCGCCAGCAGCCCCCGGACTCAAATGATAAAACTGTTTTTT. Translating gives CASSPRTQMIKLFF.

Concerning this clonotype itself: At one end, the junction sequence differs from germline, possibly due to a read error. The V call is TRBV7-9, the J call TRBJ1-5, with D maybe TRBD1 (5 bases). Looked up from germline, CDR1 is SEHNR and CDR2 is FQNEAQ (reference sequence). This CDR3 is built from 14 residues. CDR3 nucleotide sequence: TGTGCCGGCAGCTTAGAAGGGGCCGGTCAGCCCCAGCATTTT. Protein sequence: CAGSLEGAGQPQHF. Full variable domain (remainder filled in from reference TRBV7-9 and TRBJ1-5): DTGVSQNPRHKITKRGQNVTFRCDPISEHNRLYWYRQTLGQGPEFLTYFQNEAQLEKSRLLSDRFSAERPKGSFSTLEIQRTEQGDSAMYLCAGSLEGAGQPQHFGDGTRLSIL.

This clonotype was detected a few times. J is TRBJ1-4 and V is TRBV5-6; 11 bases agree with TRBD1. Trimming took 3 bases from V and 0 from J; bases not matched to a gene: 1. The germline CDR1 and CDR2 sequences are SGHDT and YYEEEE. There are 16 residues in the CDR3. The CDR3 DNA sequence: TGTGCCAGCAGCTGGGGACAGGGGGCAACTAATGAAAAACTGTTTTTT. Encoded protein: CASSWGQGATNEKLFF.

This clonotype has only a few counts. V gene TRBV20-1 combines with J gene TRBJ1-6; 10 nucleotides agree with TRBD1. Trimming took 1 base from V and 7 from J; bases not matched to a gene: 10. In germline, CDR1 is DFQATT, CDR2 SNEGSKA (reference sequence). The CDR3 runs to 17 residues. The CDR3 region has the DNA TGCAGTGCTAGAGGATCCGAGGGACAGGGGTACAATTCACCCCTCCACTTT. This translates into CSARGSEGQGYNSPLHF.

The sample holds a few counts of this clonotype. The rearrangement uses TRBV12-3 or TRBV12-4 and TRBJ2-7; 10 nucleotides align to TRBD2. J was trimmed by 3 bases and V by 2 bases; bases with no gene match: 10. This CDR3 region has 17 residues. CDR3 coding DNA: TGTGCCAGCAGTTTAAGGACTAGCGGCAACCAAGGCTACGAGCAGTACTTC. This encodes CASSLRTSGNQGYEQYF.

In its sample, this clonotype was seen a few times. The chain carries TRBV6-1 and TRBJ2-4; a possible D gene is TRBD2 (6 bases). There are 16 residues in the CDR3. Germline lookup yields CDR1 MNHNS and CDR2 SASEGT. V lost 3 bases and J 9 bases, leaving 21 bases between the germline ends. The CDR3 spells CASSEGAWGVMSIQYF. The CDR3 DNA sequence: TGTGCCAGCAGTGAGGGTGCATGGGGGGTCATGAGCATTCAGTACTTC.

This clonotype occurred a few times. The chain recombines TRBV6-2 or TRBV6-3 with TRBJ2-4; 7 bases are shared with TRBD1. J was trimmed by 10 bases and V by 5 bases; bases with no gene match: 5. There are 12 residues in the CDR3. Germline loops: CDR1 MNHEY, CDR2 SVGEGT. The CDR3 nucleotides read TGTGCCAGCAGTGCGACAGGGAGAATTCAGTACTTC. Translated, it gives CASSATGRIQYF.

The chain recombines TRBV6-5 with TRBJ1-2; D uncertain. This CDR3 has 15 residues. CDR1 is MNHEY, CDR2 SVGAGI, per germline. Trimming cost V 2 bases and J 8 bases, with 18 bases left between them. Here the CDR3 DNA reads TGTGCCAGCAGTTACGGCGATGTGGGCCGGTTGGGCTACACCTTC. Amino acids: CASSYGDVGRLGYTF.

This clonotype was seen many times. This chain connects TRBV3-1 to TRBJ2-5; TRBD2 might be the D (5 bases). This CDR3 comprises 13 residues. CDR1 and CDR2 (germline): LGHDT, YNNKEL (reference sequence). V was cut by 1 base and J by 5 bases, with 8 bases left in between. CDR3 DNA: TGTGCCAGCAGCCAAGGGCGAGGGGAGACCCAGTACTTC. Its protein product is CASSQGRGETQYF.

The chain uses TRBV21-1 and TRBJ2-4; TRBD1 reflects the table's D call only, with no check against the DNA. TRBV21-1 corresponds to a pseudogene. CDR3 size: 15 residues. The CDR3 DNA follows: TGTGCCACCCTTCCGGGACACCTAGCCAAAAACATTCAGTACTTC. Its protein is CATLPGHLAKNIQYF.

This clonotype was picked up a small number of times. The CDR3 DNA follows: TGCGCCAGCAGCCCCCCAGGGAGGACTGAAGCTTTCTTT. Encoded protein: CASSPPGRTEAFF. The J gene is TRBJ1-1, the V gene TRBV5-1; tentative D call: TRBD1 (5 bases). The germline V and J ends were trimmed by 4 bases and 5 bases, with 12 bases remaining between them. This CDR3 has 13 amino acids. Germline-derived CDR1 and CDR2 are SGHRS and YFSETQ.

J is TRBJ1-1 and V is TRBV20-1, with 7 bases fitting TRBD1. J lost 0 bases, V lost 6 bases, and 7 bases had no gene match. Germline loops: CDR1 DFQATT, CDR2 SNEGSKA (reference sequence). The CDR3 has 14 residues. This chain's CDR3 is CSANRGSMNTEAFF. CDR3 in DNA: TGCAGTGCAAACAGGGGATCCATGAACACTGAAGCTTTCTTT.